One and the same sample provided the 9 T cell receptor beta chains below, sequenced in a study of blood T cell repertoires in COVID-19. The assay was immunoSEQ multiplex PCR, and TCRdb's table has in-frame clones only and misses some. The table records a few hundred thousand clones, just under 90% of them present only once. What was sequenced was PBMCs or T cells enriched from blood (not recorded which). The source is a woman in her twenties or thirties who had recovered from COVID-19.

The chain employs TRBV5-4 and TRBJ1-6; the match to TRBD1 covers 8 bases. V trimming: 4 bases; J trimming: 7 bases; junction bases outside the gene matches: 7. This CDR3 region has 15 residues. Germline loops: CDR1 SGHNT, CDR2 YYREEE (reference sequence). The CDR3 loop reads CASSPGQGGNSPLHF. CDR3 in DNA: TGTGCCAGCAGCCCCGGACAGGGCGGAAATTCACCCCTCCACTTT.

This clone was seen only once. The rearrangement links TRBV6-5 to TRBJ2-7; D is perhaps TRBD2 (6 bases). The CDR3 runs to 13 residues. The V gene's germline CDR1 is MNHEY and CDR2 SVGAGI. V lost 6 bases and J lost 4, with 13 bases in between. The CDR3 sequence is CASSPTREYEQYF. In DNA, the CDR3 is TGTGCCAGCAGCCCGACTAGGGAGTACGAGCAGTACTTC.

This clone was detected once. This chain links TRBV15 with TRBJ1-6; D not certain. The CDR3 spans 15 residues. Germline values: CDR1 LNHNV, CDR2 YYDKDF (reference sequence). V was cut by 1 base and J by 8 bases, with 12 bases left in between. CDR3 region: CATSRVGLGDSPLHF. CDR3 sequence (DNA): TGTGCCACCAGCAGAGTTGGCCTCGGGGATTCACCCCTCCACTTT.

CDR3 bases: TGTGCCAGCAGCTCCGACAGGGGGCTCTATGGCTACACCTTC. Translation: CASSSDRGLYGYTF. The genes are TRBV11-3 and TRBJ1-2; 10 bases line up with TRBD1. Looked up from germline, CDR1 is SGHNT and CDR2 is YENEEA. This CDR3 is 14 amino acids long. The V segment lost 4 bases and the J segment 4 bases; nucleotides outside the gene matches: 3. Full variable domain (outside the CDR3, taken from reference TRBV11-3 and TRBJ1-2): EAGVVQSPRYKIIEKKQPVAFWCNPISGHNTLYWYLQNLGQGPELLIRYENEEAVDDSQLPKDRFSAERLKGVDSTLKIQPAELGDSAVYLCASSSDRGLYGYTFGSGTRLTVV.

The rearrangement links TRBV6-5 to TRBJ2-1; no reliable D call. Germline CDR1 MNHEY, CDR2 SVGAGI. CDR3 size: 14 residues. V was clipped by 6 bases and J by 2 bases, with 11 bases between them. CDR3 bases: TGTGCCAGCAGCTTACAGTACCCCTACAATGAGCAGTTCTTC. Its translation: CASSLQYPYNEQFF.

The chain has TRBV4-1 and TRBJ1-2; tentatively, D is TRBD1 (5 bases). Germline V gene sequence: CDR1 MGHRA, CDR2 YSYEKL. V lost 4 bases to trimming and J lost 0 bases, with 18 bases between them. The CDR3 runs to 17 residues. CDR3: CASSLVILRASNYGYTF. The CDR3 DNA reads as TGCGCCAGCAGCCTTGTTATTCTCAGGGCCTCTAACTATGGCTACACCTTC.

The chain links TRBV29-1 to TRBJ2-3; D remains unclear. Germline V lookup: CDR1 SQVTM, CDR2 ANQGSEA. There are 13 residues in the CDR3. Trimming took 1 base from V and 4 from J, leaving 9 bases between them. CDR3 sequence: CSVEAHTADTQYF. CDR3 in DNA: TGCAGCGTTGAAGCTCATACGGCAGATACGCAGTATTTT.

The CDR3 here is CASRLQGFDNEQFF. Written as DNA, the CDR3 is TGTGCCAGCAGGCTTCAGGGGTTCGACAATGAGCAGTTCTTC. This sequence joins TRBV28 and TRBJ2-1; weak D call: TRBD1 (6 bases). V dropped 6 bases and J dropped 5 bases, with 14 bases sitting between them. The CDR3 length is 14 residues. The germline CDR1 and CDR2 sequences are MDHEN and SYDVKM.

The V gene is TRBV9, the J gene TRBJ2-1; 7 nucleotides match TRBD1. Germline CDR1 SGDLS, CDR2 YYNGEE. V lost 4 bases to trimming and J lost 5 bases; unmatched junction nucleotides: 12. This CDR3 has 16 residues. In DNA, the CDR3 is TGTGCCAGCAGCTCACCCCGGGACAGCGCAAACAATGAGCAGTTCTTC. It codes for CASSSPRDSANNEQFF.